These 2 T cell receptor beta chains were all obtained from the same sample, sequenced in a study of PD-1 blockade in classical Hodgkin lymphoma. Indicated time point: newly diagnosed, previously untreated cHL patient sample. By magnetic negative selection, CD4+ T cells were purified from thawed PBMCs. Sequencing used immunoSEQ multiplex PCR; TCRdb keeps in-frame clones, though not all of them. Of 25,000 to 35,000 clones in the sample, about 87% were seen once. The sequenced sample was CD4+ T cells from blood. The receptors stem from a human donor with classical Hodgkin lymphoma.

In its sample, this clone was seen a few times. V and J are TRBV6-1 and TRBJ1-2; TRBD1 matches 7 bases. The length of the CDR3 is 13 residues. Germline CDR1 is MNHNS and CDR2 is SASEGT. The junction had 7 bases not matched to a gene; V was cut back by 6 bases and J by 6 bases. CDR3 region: CASSLGGEDGYTF. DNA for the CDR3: TGTGCCAGCAGCCTAGGGGGCGAGGATGGCTACACCTTC.

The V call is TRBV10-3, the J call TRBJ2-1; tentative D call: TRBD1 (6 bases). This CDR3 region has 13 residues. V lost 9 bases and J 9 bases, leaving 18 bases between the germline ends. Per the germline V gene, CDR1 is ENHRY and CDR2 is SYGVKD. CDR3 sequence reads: CAMGAEERGEQFF. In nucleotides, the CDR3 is TGTGCCATGGGGGCAGAAGAAAGAGGTGAGCAGTTCTTC.